This T cell receptor (beta chain) was identified in a study of cytomegalovirus exposure and HLA in healthy donors. This CDR3 region has 16 residues. V lost 4 bases and J 6 bases, leaving 16 bases between the germline ends. Germline assignment: CDR1 SGHTA and CDR2 FQGTGA. The PCR ran on 60 Vbeta and 13 Jbeta primers. The assay was immunoSEQ multiplex PCR, and TCRdb's table has in-frame clones only and misses some. This table holds some 90,000 clones, 78% found once. The origin of this receptor is a male donor in good health and CMV-seropositive. Sequencing was carried out using PBMCs. The chain uses TRBV7-3 and TRBJ1-6, with a tentative D call TRBD1 (5 bases). CDR3 region: CASSSTGVGSNSPLHF. The CDR3 DNA follows: TGTGCCAGCAGCTCCACAGGAGTAGGAAGTAATTCACCCCTCCACTTT. Filled out from reference TRBV7-3 and TRBJ1-6, the complete variable domain reads GAGVSQTPSNKVTEKGKYVELRCDPISGHTALYWYRQSLGQGPEFLIYFQGTGAADDSGLPNDRFFAVRPEGSVSTLKIQRTERGDSAVYLCASSSTGVGSNSPLHFGNGTRLTVT.